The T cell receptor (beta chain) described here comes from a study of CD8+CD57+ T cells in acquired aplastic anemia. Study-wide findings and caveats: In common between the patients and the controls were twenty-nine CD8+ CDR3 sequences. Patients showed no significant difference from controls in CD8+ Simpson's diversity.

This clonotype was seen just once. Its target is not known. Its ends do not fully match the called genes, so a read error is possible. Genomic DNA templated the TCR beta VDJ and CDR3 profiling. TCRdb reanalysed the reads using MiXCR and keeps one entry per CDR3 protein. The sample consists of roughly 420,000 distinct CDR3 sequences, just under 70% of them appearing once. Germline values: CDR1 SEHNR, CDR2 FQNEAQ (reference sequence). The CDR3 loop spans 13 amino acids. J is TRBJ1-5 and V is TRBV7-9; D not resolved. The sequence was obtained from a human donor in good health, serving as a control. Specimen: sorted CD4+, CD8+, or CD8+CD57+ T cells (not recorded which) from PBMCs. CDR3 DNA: TGTGCCAGCAGCCTAGAGGAGGCGACGCCCAGAGACTTT. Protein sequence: CASSLEEATPRDF.